The rows below give T cell receptor beta chains drawn from one sample of a study of CXCR3-negative and CXCR3-positive naive CD8 T cells. Using the 5' RACE reads, TCRdb records one entry per CDR3 protein without DNA. This sample's table has about 40,000 distinct CDR3 sequences. Sequences were obtained from memory CD8+ T cells from blood. These receptors were collected from a human donor in good health. Some clones in this sample may be carry-over from other donors' samples. Both conserved end residues are part of each CDR3. Each record gives: V gene, J gene, CDR3 protein.

v_call: TRBV15; j_call: TRBJ2-7; cdr3_aa: CATSSLGTSDPYEQYF
v_call: TRBV3-1; j_call: TRBJ2-5; cdr3_aa: CASSQERAVWETQYF
v_call: TRBV20-1; j_call: TRBJ2-2; cdr3_aa: CSASWSGGPGTGELFF
v_call: TRBV11-1; j_call: TRBJ1-1; cdr3_aa: CASSHRVLGTEAFF
v_call: TRBV7-2; j_call: TRBJ1-6; cdr3_aa: CASSLAPDSLSPLHF
v_call: TRBV28; j_call: TRBJ2-7; cdr3_aa: CASSSPRGISTGEQYF
v_call: TRBV12-3/TRBV12-4; j_call: TRBJ1-4; cdr3_aa: CASSLGDRGPEKLFF
v_call: TRBV13; j_call: TRBJ2-7; cdr3_aa: CASSLKPGPGAEQYF
v_call: TRBV29-1; j_call: TRBJ2-7; cdr3_aa: CSVAHGVSYEQYF
v_call: TRBV28; j_call: TRBJ2-7; cdr3_aa: CASNWSGYEQYF
v_call: TRBV25-1; j_call: TRBJ1-2; cdr3_aa: CASSEWEGGSGYTF
v_call: TRBV4-3; j_call: TRBJ2-7; cdr3_aa: CASSQDFNREQYF
v_call: TRBV29-1; j_call: TRBJ2-1; cdr3_aa: CSVSGIYNEQFF
v_call: TRBV7-9; j_call: TRBJ2-5; cdr3_aa: CASSPPDAGTQYF
v_call: TRBV14; j_call: TRBJ2-7; cdr3_aa: CASSQEAGESYEQYF
v_call: TRBV6-2/TRBV6-3; j_call: TRBJ2-7; cdr3_aa: CASSYLIGTGLSYEQYF
v_call: TRBV15; j_call: TRBJ2-5; cdr3_aa: CAASSKETQYF
v_call: TRBV28; j_call: TRBJ1-1; cdr3_aa: CASSTRTVRVSEAFF
v_call: TRBV7-9; j_call: TRBJ2-5; cdr3_aa: CASSLVYTEYQETQYF
v_call: TRBV27; j_call: TRBJ2-1; cdr3_aa: CASSILNEQFF
v_call: TRBV20-1; j_call: TRBJ2-7; cdr3_aa: CSASGDRDYEQYF
v_call: TRBV4-1; j_call: TRBJ2-1; cdr3_aa: CASSQAGGYNEQFF
v_call: TRBV7-6; j_call: TRBJ2-2; cdr3_aa: CASSLHSANTGELFF
v_call: TRBV20-1; j_call: TRBJ1-1; cdr3_aa: CSASEGDTEAFF
v_call: TRBV4-3; j_call: TRBJ2-1; cdr3_aa: CASSQLLAGGPGEQFF
v_call: TRBV7-2; j_call: TRBJ2-1; cdr3_aa: CASSFTGTVYNEQFF
v_call: TRBV5-6; j_call: TRBJ1-1; cdr3_aa: CASSAPGTGHGPQNDTEAFF
v_call: TRBV4-2; j_call: TRBJ2-2; cdr3_aa: CASSHNRLAGGPSGELFF
v_call: TRBV29-1; j_call: TRBJ1-1; cdr3_aa: CSVAGTAGRAFF
v_call: TRBV5-1; j_call: TRBJ2-2; cdr3_aa: CASSFGQVGTGELFF
v_call: TRBV11-2; j_call: TRBJ2-1; cdr3_aa: CASSPIAGGFNEQFF
v_call: TRBV6-5; j_call: TRBJ2-1; cdr3_aa: CAASPGYNEQFF
v_call: TRBV6-4; j_call: TRBJ2-3; cdr3_aa: CASSQLAGGTDTRYF
v_call: TRBV11-2; j_call: TRBJ1-4; cdr3_aa: CASNPGTDGRNEKLFF
v_call: TRBV3-1; j_call: TRBJ2-7; cdr3_aa: CASSPWVAENNYEQYF
v_call: TRBV7-9; j_call: TRBJ1-4; cdr3_aa: CASSPRDRALATNEKLFF
v_call: TRBV29-1; j_call: TRBJ2-3; cdr3_aa: CSVVRGDTQYF
v_call: TRBV6-5; j_call: TRBJ2-7; cdr3_aa: CASSLLQNWLNGYEQYF
v_call: TRBV20-1; j_call: TRBJ2-1; cdr3_aa: CSARDLEAGEYNEQFF
v_call: TRBV4-3; j_call: TRBJ1-1; cdr3_aa: CASSQDRGNTEAFF
v_call: TRBV27; j_call: TRBJ2-1; cdr3_aa: CASSERAWDEQFF
v_call: TRBV6-5; j_call: TRBJ2-7; cdr3_aa: CASSYSIVGGGYEQYF
v_call: TRBV29-1; j_call: TRBJ2-1; cdr3_aa: CSVEGGFGGDEQFF
v_call: TRBV6-5; j_call: TRBJ1-2; cdr3_aa: CASSSFGGGYGYTF
v_call: TRBV12-3/TRBV12-4; j_call: TRBJ1-1; cdr3_aa: CASSPMNTEAFF
v_call: TRBV7-3; j_call: TRBJ2-1; cdr3_aa: CASSPTDGVANNEQFF
v_call: TRBV6-1; j_call: TRBJ2-3; cdr3_aa: CASRRRELTDTQYF
v_call: TRBV29-1; j_call: TRBJ1-1; cdr3_aa: CSVAGTGWSTEAFF
v_call: TRBV4-3; j_call: TRBJ2-2; cdr3_aa: CASSQYRAREGGELFF
v_call: TRBV13; j_call: TRBJ2-7; cdr3_aa: CASSSYYEQYF
v_call: TRBV7-8; j_call: TRBJ2-7; cdr3_aa: CASSFPLAGPTGEQYF
v_call: TRBV15; j_call: TRBJ2-5; cdr3_aa: CATSRVGSTETQYF
v_call: TRBV28; j_call: TRBJ1-2; cdr3_aa: CASSRPGKGGYTF